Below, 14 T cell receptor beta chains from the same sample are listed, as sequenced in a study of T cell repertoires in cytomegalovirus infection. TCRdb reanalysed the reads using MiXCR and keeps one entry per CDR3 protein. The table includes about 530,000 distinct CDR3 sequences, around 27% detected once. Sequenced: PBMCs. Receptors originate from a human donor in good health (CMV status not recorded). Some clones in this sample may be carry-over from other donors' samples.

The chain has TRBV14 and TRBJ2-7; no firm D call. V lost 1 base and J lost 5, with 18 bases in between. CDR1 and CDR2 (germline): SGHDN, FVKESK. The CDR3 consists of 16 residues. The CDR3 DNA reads TGTGCCAGCAGCCAAGGTTTGAGGTCCCTACGCCACGAGCAGTACTTC. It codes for CASSQGLRSLRHEQYF.

CDR3 DNA: TGTGCCAGCAGCTTAAAGCGGGAGATCAATGAGCAGTTCTTC. This encodes CASSLKREINEQFF. The chain couples TRBV7-9 to TRBJ2-1, with 8 bases identical to TRBD2. Germline CDR1 is SEHNR and CDR2 is FQNEAQ (reference sequence). The CDR3 runs to 14 residues. V trimming: 2 bases; J trimming: 6 bases; junction bases outside the gene matches: 3.

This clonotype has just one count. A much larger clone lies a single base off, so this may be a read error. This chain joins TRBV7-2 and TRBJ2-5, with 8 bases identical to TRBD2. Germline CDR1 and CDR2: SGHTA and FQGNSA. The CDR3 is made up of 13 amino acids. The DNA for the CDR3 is TGTGCCAGCAGCTCTCAAGCGGGAGAGACCCGGTACTTC. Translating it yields CASSSQAGETRYF.

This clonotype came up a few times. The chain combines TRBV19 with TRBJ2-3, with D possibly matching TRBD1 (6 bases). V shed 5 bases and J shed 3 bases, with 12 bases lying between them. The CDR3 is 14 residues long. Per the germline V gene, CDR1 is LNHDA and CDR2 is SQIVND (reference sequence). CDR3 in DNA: TGTGCCAGTAGTTCAGGGGTGAAGACAGATACGCAGTATTTT. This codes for CASSSGVKTDTQYF.

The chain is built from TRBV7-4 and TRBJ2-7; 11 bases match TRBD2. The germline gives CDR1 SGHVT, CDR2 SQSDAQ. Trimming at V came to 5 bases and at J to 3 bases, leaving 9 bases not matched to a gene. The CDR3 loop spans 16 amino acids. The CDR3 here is CASSQISGGGNYEQYV. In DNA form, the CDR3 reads TGTGCCAGCAGCCAAATTAGCGGGGGGGGCAACTACGAGCAGTACGTC.

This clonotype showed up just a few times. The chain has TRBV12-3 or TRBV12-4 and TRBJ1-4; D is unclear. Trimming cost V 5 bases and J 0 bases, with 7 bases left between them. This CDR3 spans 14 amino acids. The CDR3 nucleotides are TGTGCCAGCAGTCCCCCCTCAACTAATGAAAAACTGTTTTTT. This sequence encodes CASSPPSTNEKLFF.

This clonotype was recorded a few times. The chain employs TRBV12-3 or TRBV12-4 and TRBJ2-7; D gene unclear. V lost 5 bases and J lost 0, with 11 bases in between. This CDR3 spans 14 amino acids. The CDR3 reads CASSPPSISYEQYF. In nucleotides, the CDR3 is TGTGCCAGCAGTCCCCCGTCGATCTCCTACGAGCAGTACTTC.

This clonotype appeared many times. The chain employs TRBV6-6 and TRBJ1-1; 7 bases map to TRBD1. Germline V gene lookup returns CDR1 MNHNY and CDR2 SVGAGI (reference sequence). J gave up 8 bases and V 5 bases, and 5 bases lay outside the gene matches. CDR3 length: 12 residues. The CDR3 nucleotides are TGTGCCAGCAGTGGCCGGGACAGAGAAGCTTTCTTT. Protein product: CASSGRDREAFF.

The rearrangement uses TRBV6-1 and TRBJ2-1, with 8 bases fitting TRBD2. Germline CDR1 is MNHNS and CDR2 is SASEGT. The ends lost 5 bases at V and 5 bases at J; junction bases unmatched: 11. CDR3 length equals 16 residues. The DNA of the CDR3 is TGTGCCAGCAGTCTGATGGCGGGAGGCCTGCACAATGAGCAGTTCTTC. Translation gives CASSLMAGGLHNEQFF.

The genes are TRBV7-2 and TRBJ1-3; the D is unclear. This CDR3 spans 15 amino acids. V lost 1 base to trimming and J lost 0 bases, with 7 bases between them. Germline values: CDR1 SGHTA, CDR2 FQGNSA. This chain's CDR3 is CASSLGQYSGNTIYF. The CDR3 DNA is TGTGCCAGCAGCTTAGGGCAGTACTCTGGAAACACCATATATTTT.

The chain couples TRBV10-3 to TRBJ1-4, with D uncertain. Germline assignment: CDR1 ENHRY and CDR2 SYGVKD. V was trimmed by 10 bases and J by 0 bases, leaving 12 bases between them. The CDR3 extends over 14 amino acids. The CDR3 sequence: CATRTGTTNEKLFF. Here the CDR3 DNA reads TGTGCCACCAGGACGGGGACAACTAATGAAAAACTGTTTTTT.

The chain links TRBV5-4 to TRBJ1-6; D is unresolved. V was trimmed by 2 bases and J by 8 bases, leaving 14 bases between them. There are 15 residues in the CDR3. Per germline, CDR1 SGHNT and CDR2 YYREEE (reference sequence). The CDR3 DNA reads TGTGCCAGCAGCTTCGATGAAGGAATCGATTCACCCCTCCACTTT. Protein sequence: CASSFDEGIDSPLHF.

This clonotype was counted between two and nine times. CDR3 region: CASSITLSSTDSYEQYF. DNA for the CDR3: TGTGCCAGTAGTATAACCCTTAGTTCGACAGACTCCTACGAGCAGTACTTC. The chain employs TRBV19 and TRBJ2-7; TRBD1 is a possible D gene (5 bases). V lost 2 bases and J 0 bases, leaving 17 bases between the germline ends. Germline CDR1 reads LNHDA; CDR2 reads SQIVND (reference sequence). The CDR3 loop spans 17 amino acids.

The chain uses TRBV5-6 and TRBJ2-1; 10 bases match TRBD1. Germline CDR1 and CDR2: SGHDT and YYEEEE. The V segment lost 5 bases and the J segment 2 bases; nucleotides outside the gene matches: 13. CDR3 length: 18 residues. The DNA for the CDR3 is TGTGCCAGCAGTCAGCGGGACAGGGGATTCCCCGCCTACAATGAGCAGTTCTTC. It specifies CASSQRDRGFPAYNEQFF. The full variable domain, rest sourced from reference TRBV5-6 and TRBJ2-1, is DAGVTQSPTHLIKTRGQQVTLRCSPKSGHDTVSWYQQALGQGPQFIFQYYEEEERQRGNFPDRFSGHQFPNYSSELNVNALLLGDSALYLCASSQRDRGFPAYNEQFFGPGTRLTVL.